The rows below give T cell receptor beta chains drawn from one sample of a study of cytomegalovirus exposure and HLA in healthy donors. Clones were sequenced by immunoSEQ multiplex PCR, and TCRdb holds only the in-frame ones, with some missing. The profile shows approximately 210,000 clones, roughly 77% of them singletons. Sequencing was done on a sample of PBMCs. The source of these receptors is a woman aged 50 to 60 in good health and CMV-seronegative. CDR3s include the opening cysteine and the closing phenylalanine or tryptophan. Fields, in order: J gene, clone size, V gene, CDR3 protein. Rows give clone size only sometimes, using once, few, many, or a class for an expanded clone.

TRBJ1-4 | . | TRBV7-9 | CASSLAAANEKLFF
TRBJ2-2 | once | TRBV10-3 | CAISDGKGTTNTGELFF
TRBJ2-4 | . | TRBV2 | CASSEVEGALNNIQYF
TRBJ2-3 | . | TRBV5-1 | CASSGLTSGGTDTQYF
TRBJ1-1 | . | TRBV2 | CASIPGQVRWAFF
TRBJ1-2 | . | TRBV6-5 | CASSGTGRGNYGYTF
TRBJ1-5 | . | TRBV7-2 | CASSRDIGYQPQHF
TRBJ1-4 | few | TRBV4-3 | CASSQGRTEFNEKLFF
TRBJ1-4 | . | TRBV5-1 | CASSPRLATNEKLFF
TRBJ1-4 | few | TRBV2 | CASIRGINEKLFF
TRBJ2-5 | . | TRBV7-2 | CASSLRGRQETQYF
TRBJ2-7 | . | TRBV5-4 | CASSTGHRGSMPYF
TRBJ2-3 | . | TRBV6-1 | CASSAIAGGATDTQYF
TRBJ1-2 | . | TRBV7-9 | CANSLGTENYGYTF
TRBJ1-5 | . | TRBV28 | CASGGSGNQPQHF
TRBJ2-1 | . | TRBV6-1 | CASSDLPGTSGYNEQFF
TRBJ1-5 | . | TRBV28 | CASSTGGDQPQHF
TRBJ1-2 | . | TRBV19 | CASSISQGYDGYTF
TRBJ1-2 | . | TRBV7-2 | CASSLGMTGGGKDYGYTF
TRBJ1-1 | few | TRBV6-1 | CASSERTGVGVNTEAFF
TRBJ2-7 | once | TRBV30 | CAWSSGSGEQYF
TRBJ2-1 | . | TRBV7-8 | CASSSTSGGGNEQFF
TRBJ2-7 | . | TRBV6-5 | CASKLQGTYEQYF
TRBJ1-5 | . | TRBV7-9 | CASSLGRNSNQPQHF
TRBJ1-1 | . | TRBV4-3 | CASSQDRSEGGTEAFF
TRBJ1-5 | . | TRBV7-2 | CASSSGHLFNQPQHF
TRBJ1-5 | . | TRBV9 | CASSAGAQSNQPQHF
TRBJ1-1 | . | TRBV7-3 | CASSWTVNTEAFF
TRBJ1-3 | . | TRBV18 | CASSPLERGRNTIYF
TRBJ1-2 | . | TRBV7-9 | CASSLVGGDGYTF
TRBJ2-1 | few | TRBV4-3 | CASSQDGLFNNEQFF
TRBJ2-6 | . | TRBV6-5 | CASNAGSGANVLTF
TRBJ2-1 | . | TRBV9 | CASSPQGREQFF
TRBJ2-7 | . | TRBV6-6 | CASSPTSDEQYF
TRBJ1-1 | . | TRBV28 | CAISTRGTTEAFF
TRBJ1-2 | few | TRBV2 | CASSETGREGGYTF
TRBJ2-2 | . | TRBV19 | CASSMIQPGELFF
TRBJ2-1 | few | TRBV27 | CASSLAGGRDEQFF
TRBJ2-3 | . | TRBV27 | CASSFDWRGGPDTQYF
. | . | TRBV27 | CASSLAAGKSSYEQYF
TRBJ2-3 | . | TRBV7-9 | CASSFNGRRAGNTDTQYF
TRBJ2-1 | . | TRBV27 | CASSASLLNEQFF
TRBJ1-2 | . | TRBV7-9 | CASSRGGGSYGYTF
TRBJ1-4 | . | TRBV6-6 | CASRPGGGDEKLFF
TRBJ2-7 | few | TRBV28 | CASSHGASYEQYF
TRBJ1-4 | . | TRBV9 | CASSPTGTTLQGKLFF
TRBJ2-1 | . | TRBV29-1 | CSVDGGQINEQFF
TRBJ2-1 | . | TRBV29-1 | CSVGPGSYNEQFF
TRBJ1-4 | . | TRBV15 | CATSSLVQGAGEKLFF
TRBJ1-1 | . | TRBV10-3 | CAISEQSGVLNTEAFF
TRBJ2-7 | few | TRBV27 | CASSWKGEGGYEQYF
TRBJ1-2 | . | TRBV7-9 | CASSLAGALGGYTF
TRBJ2-6 | few | TRBV7-9 | CASSQGQLGSGANVLTF
TRBJ2-4 | . | TRBV6-5 | CASSSIGGLAKNIQYF
TRBJ2-7 | . | TRBV7-2 | CASSRATYEQYF
TRBJ2-6 | . | TRBV5-1 | CASQESLSGANVLTF
. | . | TRBV6-1 | CASRIGSRNYEQYF
TRBJ1-1 | once | TRBV10-3 | CASSGTTNTEAFF